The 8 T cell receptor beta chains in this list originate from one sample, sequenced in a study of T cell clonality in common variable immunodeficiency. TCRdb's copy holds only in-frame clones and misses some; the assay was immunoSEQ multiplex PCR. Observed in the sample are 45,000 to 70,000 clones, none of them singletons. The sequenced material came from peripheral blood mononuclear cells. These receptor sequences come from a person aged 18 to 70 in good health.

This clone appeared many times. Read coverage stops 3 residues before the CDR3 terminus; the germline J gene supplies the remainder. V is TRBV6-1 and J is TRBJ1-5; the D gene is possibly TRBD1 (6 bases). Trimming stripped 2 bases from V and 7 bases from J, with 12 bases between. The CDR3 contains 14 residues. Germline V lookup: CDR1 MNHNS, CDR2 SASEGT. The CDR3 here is CASSEFEGGQPQHF. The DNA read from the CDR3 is TGTGCCAGCAGTGAATTTGAGGGGGGGCAGCCC.

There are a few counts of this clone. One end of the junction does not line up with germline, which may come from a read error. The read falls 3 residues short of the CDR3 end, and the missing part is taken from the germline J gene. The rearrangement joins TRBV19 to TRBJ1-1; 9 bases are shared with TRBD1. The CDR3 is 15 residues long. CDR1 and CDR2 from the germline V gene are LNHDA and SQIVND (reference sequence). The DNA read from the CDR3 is TGTGCCAGTAGTGCAGGACAGGGGCGAAACACTGTA. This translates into CASSAGQGRNTV. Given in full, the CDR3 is CASSAGQGRNTVAFF. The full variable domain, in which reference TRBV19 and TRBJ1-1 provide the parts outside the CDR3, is DGGITQSPKYLFRKEGQNVTLSCEQNLNHDAMYWYRQDPGQGLRLIYYSQIVNDFQKGDIAEGYSVSREKKESFPLTVTSAQKNPTAFYLCASSAGQGRNTVAFFGQGTRLTVV.

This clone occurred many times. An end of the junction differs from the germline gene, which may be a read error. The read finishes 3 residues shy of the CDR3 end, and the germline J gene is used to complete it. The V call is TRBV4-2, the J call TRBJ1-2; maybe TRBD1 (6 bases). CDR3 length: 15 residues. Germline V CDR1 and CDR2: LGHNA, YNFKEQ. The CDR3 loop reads CASSSTGFANYGYTF. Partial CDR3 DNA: TGCGCCAGCAGCTCCACAGGGTTCGCTAACTATGGC.

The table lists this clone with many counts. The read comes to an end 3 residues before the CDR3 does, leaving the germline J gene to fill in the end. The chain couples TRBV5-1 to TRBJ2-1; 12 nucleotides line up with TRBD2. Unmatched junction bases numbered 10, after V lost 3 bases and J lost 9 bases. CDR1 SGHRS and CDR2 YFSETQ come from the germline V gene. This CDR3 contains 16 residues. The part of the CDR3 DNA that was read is TGCGCCAGCAGCTCGCCGTGGCTAGCGGGAGGGGGTGAG. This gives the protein CASSSPWLAGGGE. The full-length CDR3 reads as CASSSPWLAGGGEQFF.

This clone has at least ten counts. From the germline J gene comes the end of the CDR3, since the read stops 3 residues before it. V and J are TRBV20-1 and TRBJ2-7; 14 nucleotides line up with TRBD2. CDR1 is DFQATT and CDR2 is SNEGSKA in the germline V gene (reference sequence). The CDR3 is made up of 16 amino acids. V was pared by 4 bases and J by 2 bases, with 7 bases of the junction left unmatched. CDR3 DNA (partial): TGCAGTGCTATGGGACTAGCGGGAGTAATCACCTACGAG. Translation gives CSAMGLAGVITYE. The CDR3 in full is CSAMGLAGVITYEQYF.

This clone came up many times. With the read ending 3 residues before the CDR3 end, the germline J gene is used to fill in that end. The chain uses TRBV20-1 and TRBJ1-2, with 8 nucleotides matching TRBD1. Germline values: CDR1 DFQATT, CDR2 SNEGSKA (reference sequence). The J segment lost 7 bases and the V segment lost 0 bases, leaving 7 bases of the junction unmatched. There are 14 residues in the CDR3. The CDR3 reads CSARDPGGIVGYTF. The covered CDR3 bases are TGCAGTGCTAGAGATCCAGGGGGCATTGTTGGC.

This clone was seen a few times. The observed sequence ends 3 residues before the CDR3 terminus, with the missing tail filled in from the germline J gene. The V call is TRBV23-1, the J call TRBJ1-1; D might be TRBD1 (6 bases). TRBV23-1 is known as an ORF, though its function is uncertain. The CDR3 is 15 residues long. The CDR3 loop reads CASSQGGKSHNEAFF. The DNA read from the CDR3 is TGCGCCAGCAGTCAAGGGGGCAAATCCCACAATGAG.

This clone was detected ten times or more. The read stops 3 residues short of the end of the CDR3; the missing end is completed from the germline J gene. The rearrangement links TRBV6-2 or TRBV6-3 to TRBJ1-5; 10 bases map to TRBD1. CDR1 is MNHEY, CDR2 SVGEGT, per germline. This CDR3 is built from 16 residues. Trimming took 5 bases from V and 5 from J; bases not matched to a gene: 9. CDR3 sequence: CASSPTDRGAYQPQHF. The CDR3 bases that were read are TGTGCCAGCAGTCCGACGGACAGGGGGGCTTATCAGCCC.